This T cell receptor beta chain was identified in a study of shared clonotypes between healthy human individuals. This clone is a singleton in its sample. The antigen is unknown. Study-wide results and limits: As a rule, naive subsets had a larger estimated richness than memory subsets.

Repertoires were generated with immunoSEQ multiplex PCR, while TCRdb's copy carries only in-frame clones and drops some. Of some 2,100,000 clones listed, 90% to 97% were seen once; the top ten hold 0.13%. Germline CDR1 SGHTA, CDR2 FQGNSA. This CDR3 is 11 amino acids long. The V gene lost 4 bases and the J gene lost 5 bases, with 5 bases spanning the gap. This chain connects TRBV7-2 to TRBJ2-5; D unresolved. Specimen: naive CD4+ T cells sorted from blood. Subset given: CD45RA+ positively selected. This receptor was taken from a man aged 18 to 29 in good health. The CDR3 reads CASSYKETQYF. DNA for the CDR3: TGTGCCAGCAGCTATAAGGAGACCCAGTACTTC.